This T cell receptor (beta chain) was obtained from a study of T cell responses to AZD1222 COVID-19 vaccine (dated by TCRdb to the early 2020s). Broadly, across the study: AZD1222 recipients with second doses at about 4 weeks or about 12 weeks were pooled, because spike-specific TCR depth and breadth did not differ between schedules. A total of over 230 trial participants underwent TCR sequencing, of whom around 200 received two doses of AZD1222 and 26 received two doses of the MenACWY control vaccine. Enrollment into the trials was organized by age into subgroups of 18-55, 56-69 and 70-plus years, and those subgroups contained approximately 160, 26 and 62 TCR-sequenced participants, respectively.

The time point tag for this specimen amounts to: baseline before first vaccination. Samples from vaccinated people were obtained from the UK trials COV001 and COV002, which included a single-blind randomized controlled phase 2/3 trial of AZD1222 (ChAdOx1 nCoV-19) in healthy adults. For TCRbeta chain sequencing, PBMC samples from trial participants were taken at day 0 and at day 28 after the second dose. On this clone itself: The clone's antigen remains unknown. No base qualities exist here, and no much larger clone lies one base off it.

Overall study results and their limits: Because no day 14 peak-response samples were available, the repertoires could be characterized only after the peak T cell response. Vaccine-associated CD4 TCRs spanned the whole spike protein, with dominant responses in regions 160-218 and 743-854. In the small 56-69-year group, the increase in depth fell short of significance, most likely because of low power. A significant rise in spike-specific TCR breadth and depth was observed after two AZD1222 doses relative to day 0 and relative to MenACWY recipients. Most participants were white British and females outnumbered males, and the authors suggested that clonal diversity may have been underestimated. Nearly half of unique spike-specific TCRs reportedly recognized epitopes outside regions mutated in the B.1.351 and B.1.1.7 variants. Only five to seven AZD1222 recipients were SARS-CoV-2 seropositive at baseline, limiting conclusions about previously exposed vaccinees.

The CDR3 regions of human TCRbeta chains were analyzed by immunosequencing. The original pipeline was this. Repertoire TCRs were matched against a reference library of SARS-CoV-2-specific TCRs generated with the MIRA antigen-specificity platform. Breadth was defined as the fraction of unique TCRs that were SARS-CoV-2-associated. Depth was defined as the fraction of total T cells that were SARS-CoV-2-associated. Using the MIRA data, each spike-specific TCR was assigned both to the spike region to which the TCR was reactive and to a CD4 or CD8 class. Log10-transformed breadth and depth values were compared by one-way ANOVA with Sidak's multiple comparisons tests. TCRdb re-hosts the immuneACCESS table, in-frame sequences only. Its copies lack some clones; in the studies checked, an unresolved V gene accounts for under half of them, and the cause for the rest is not known. V and J calls and clone size are given by that table; D and trimming were obtained from the DNA. Present in this sample are 170,000 or so clones, roughly nine tenths of which were seen just once. The ten largest clonotypes hold around 3% of the sample.

The sample here was peripheral blood, taken on day 0 of AZD1222 vaccination. This receptor was identified in an adult in good health.

CDR3 loop: CSASGNTEAFF. The nucleotides read TGCAGTGCTAGCGGGAACACTGAAGCTTTCTTT. This chain is built from TRBV20-1 and TRBJ1-1; confidence is insufficient to name the D gene. Trimming at the junction amounts to 3 bases on V and 1 base on J, and the germline ends lie 3 bases apart. Inclusive of the bounding cysteine and phenylalanine, the CDR3 is 11 residues long. The retained sequence is limited to the CDR3, 33 bases, with the frame set at the first base. The germline V gene (reference sequence) specifies DFQATT as CDR1 and SNEGSKA as CDR2.